One and the same sample provided the 4 T cell receptor beta chains below, sequenced in a study of cytomegalovirus exposure and HLA in healthy donors. In the PCR, 60 Vbeta and 13 Jbeta primers were used. Sequenced by immunoSEQ multiplex PCR; TCRdb stores in-frame clones only, minus some. The repertoire consists of about 130,000 clones, with 80% occurring once and the leading ten covering around 3.6%. Input material: PBMCs. The source of these receptors is a woman in her 40s in good health and CMV-seronegative.

The J gene is TRBJ2-7, the V gene TRBV25-1; TRBD1 aligns across 8 bases. The ends lost 7 bases at V and 8 bases at J; junction bases unmatched: 7. CDR1 is MGHDK, CDR2 SYGVNS, per germline. The CDR3 contains 12 residues. CDR3 coding DNA: TGTGCCAGCAAATCCCAGGGGGCCCAGCAGTACTTC. Protein product: CASKSQGAQQYF.

This chain's CDR3 is CASSPRARQGANSPLHF. The CDR3, as DNA: TGCGCCAGCAGCCCAAGGGCTCGGCAGGGGGCAAATTCACCCCTCCACTTT. The chain recombines TRBV4-3 with TRBJ1-6; 8 bases line up with TRBD1. The length of the CDR3 is 17 residues. V dropped 4 bases and J dropped 7; count of bases not matched to a gene: 12. Looked up from germline, CDR1 is LGHNA and CDR2 is YSLEER.

This clone came up once. In DNA form, the CDR3 reads TGTGCCAGCAGCCAGGGGGTCGGGGAGCTGTTTTTT. It is translated as CASSQGVGELFF. This chain uses TRBV7-2 with TRBJ2-2; 7 nucleotides line up with TRBD1. This CDR3 has 12 residues. The germline V gene encodes CDR1 SGHTA and CDR2 FQGNSA. Losses at the gene ends were 5 bases for V and 7 bases for J; bases not matched to a gene: 1.

This chain joins TRBV28 and TRBJ2-3; tentative D call: TRBD2 (6 bases). V was clipped by 3 bases and J by 2 bases, with 12 bases between them. In germline, CDR1 is MDHEN, CDR2 SYDVKM. The CDR3 covers 15 residues. CDR3 nucleotides: TGTGCCAGCAGTTTTCCCGGGACTCACACAGATACGCAGTATTTT. This encodes CASSFPGTHTDTQYF.